These T cell receptor beta chains were read from a single sample in a study of blood T cell repertoires in COVID-19. The method was immunoSEQ multiplex PCR; TCRdb's version includes in-frame clones alone and lacks a portion of them. The sample carries 150,000 to 200,000 clones, 80% to 90% recorded once. The sample taken for sequencing was PBMCs or T cells enriched from blood (not recorded which). The receptors derive from a man aged 35 to 55 who had recovered from COVID-19. Each CDR3 is given with its conserved first and last residue. A D gene is named only where the DNA matches it firmly. Some rows mark clone size as missing; the rest say once, few, many or name a class of expanded clone.

TRBD1	TRBV5-4	NA	TRBJ2-7	TGTGCCAGCAGCCCGGGACAGGGGGGCTACGAGCAGTACTTC	CASSPGQGGYEQYF
NA	TRBV27	few	TRBJ2-1	TGTGCCAGCAGTTTTCTAGCCGGAAGGGGGATCTACAATGAGCAGTTCTTC	CASSFLAGRGIYNEQFF
NA	TRBV19	NA	TRBJ1-4	TGTGCCAGTAGTATCCAGGCAGCAACTAATGAAAAACTGTTTTTT	CASSIQAATNEKLFF
NA	TRBV14	NA	TRBJ2-7	TGTGCCAGCAGGGATATACAGGGTTTCGAGCAGTACTTC	CASRDIQGFEQYF
TRBD2	TRBV11-3	NA	TRBJ2-7	TGTGCCAGCAGCTTAACGGGGGGTTATGGCTACGAGCAGTACTTC	CASSLTGGYGYEQYF
TRBD1	TRBV19	NA	TRBJ1-5	TGTGCCAGTAGTATTTCTTGGGGACAGGGACATCAGCCCCAGCATTTT	CASSISWGQGHQPQHF
NA	TRBV4-1	many	TRBJ2-1	TGCGCCAGCAGCCAAGGGTTATTCCCGGGATACAATGAGCAGTTCTTC	CASSQGLFPGYNEQFF
TRBD2	TRBV29-1	NA	TRBJ2-1	TGCAGCGCCTACACTAGCGGGAGCTCCTACAATGAGCAGTTCTTC	CSAYTSGSSYNEQFF
NA	TRBV5-4	NA	TRBJ1-2	TGTGCCAGCAGCTTGGGCCTGGGGCAGAACTTATATGGCTACACCTTC	CASSLGLGQNLYGYTF
NA	TRBV11-3	NA	TRBJ2-1	TGTGCCAGCAGCCCACGTTCGGGGGACCATGAGCAGTTCTTC	CASSPRSGDHEQFF
TRBD1	TRBV19	NA	TRBJ1-2	TGTGCCAGTAGTGGGACAGGGGGCTTTGGCTACACCTTC	CASSGTGGFGYTF
TRBD2	TRBV6-6	once	TRBJ2-5	TGTGCCAGCAGTTACAAAGCGGGAGTGGCGACCCAGTACTTC	CASSYKAGVATQYF
NA	TRBV7-6	few	TRBJ2-1	TGTGCCAGCAGCTTAGGGGGGCACGGGTGGAATGAGCAGTTCTTC	CASSLGGHGWNEQFF
NA	TRBV7-8	NA	TRBJ2-2	TGTGCCAGCAGCTTAGATCTCGCGGGAGGGGAGCTGTTTTTT	CASSLDLAGGELFF
TRBD2	TRBV18	NA	TRBJ2-7	TGTGCCAGCTCACCAGGGACCGGGGGGGCCATCGAGCAGTACTTC	CASSPGTGGAIEQYF
TRBD2	TRBV6-2/TRBV6-3	NA	TRBJ2-5	TGTGCCAGCAGTCTCTCTAGCGGGCAAGAGACCCAGTACTTC	CASSLSSGQETQYF
TRBD2	TRBV28	once	TRBJ2-3	TGTGCCAGCGGGGAGTTCGGTAGCGGGTGGAGGCGGTATTTT	CASGEFGSGWRRYF
NA	TRBV6-2/TRBV6-3	NA	TRBJ1-5	TGTGCCAGCAGTTTGGGGGGGGTAAATCAGCCCCAGCATTTT	CASSLGGVNQPQHF
TRBD2	TRBV18	NA	TRBJ2-7	TGTGCCAGCCAAGGGACTAGAATTGACGAGCAGTACTTC	CASQGTRIDEQYF
TRBD1	TRBV2	few	TRBJ2-1	TGTGCCAGCAGGGAACAGGGGGCCCCTCTTTCGGACAATGAGCAGTTCTTC	CASREQGAPLSDNEQFF
TRBD1	TRBV5-4	NA	TRBJ2-2	TGTGCCAGCAGCTTGGAGGTGGACAGGGTGGACACCGGGGAGCTGTTTTTT	CASSLEVDRVDTGELFF
TRBD1	TRBV7-2	NA	TRBJ2-7	TGTGCCAGCAGCTTACAGGGGGAGCTCTACGAGCAGTACTTC	CASSLQGELYEQYF
NA	TRBV3-1/TRBV3-2	NA	TRBJ1-1	TGTGCCAGCAGCCAAGCACAGGGAAGGAGTCGGAACACTGAAGCTTTCTTT	CASSQAQGRSRNTEAFF
TRBD2	TRBV24-1	NA	TRBJ2-1	TGTGCCACCAGTGACCCAGCGGGAGTATCCGATGAGCAGTTCTTC	CATSDPAGVSDEQFF
NA	TRBV7-3	once	TRBJ2-1	TGTGCCAGCAGCCTCACTAGCATCAGTGAGCAGTTCTTC	CASSLTSISEQFF
TRBD2	TRBV9	NA	TRBJ2-2	TGTGCCAGCAGCGTAGCTTTCGGGACTAGCAACACCGGGGAGCTGTTTTTT	CASSVAFGTSNTGELFF
TRBD1	TRBV29-1	NA	TRBJ1-1	TGCAGCGCCCCCGGACAGGGAAGCACTGAAGCTTTCTTT	CSAPGQGSTEAFF
NA	TRBV29-1	NA	TRBJ2-5	TGCAGCGTTTCCGGCCGGGAGGAGACCCAGTACTTC	CSVSGREETQYF
NA	TRBV30	few	TRBJ1-1	TGTGCCTGGAGTGTGTGGGGGGAGGTTGAAGCTTTCTTT	CAWSVWGEVEAFF
TRBD1	TRBV10-3	NA	TRBJ1-1	TGTGCCATCGTGGTTCGGCAGGGGGCTTTCGAAGAAGCTTTCTTT	CAIVVRQGAFEEAFF
NA	TRBV4-1	NA	TRBJ2-5	TGCGCCAGCAGCCTCACCCCGGACCGGGGAGAGACCCAGTACTTC	CASSLTPDRGETQYF
TRBD1	TRBV5-1	NA	TRBJ1-5	TGCGCCAGCAGTCGAGAGGGGGCCTCGGAACAGCCCCAGCATTTT	CASSREGASEQPQHF
NA	TRBV9	few	TRBJ1-2	TGTGCCAGCAGCCATACAGGGACTAACTATGGCTACACCTTC	CASSHTGTNYGYTF
TRBD2	TRBV5-1	NA	TRBJ2-2	TGCGCCAGCAGCCTACTAGCGGGAGGGCCCGGGGAGCTGTTTTTT	CASSLLAGGPGELFF
NA	TRBV7-9	NA	TRBJ1-5	TGTGCCAGCAGCTTAGTGGGGCCCCGGGGCAATCAGCCCCAGCATTTT	CASSLVGPRGNQPQHF
TRBD1	TRBV30	NA	TRBJ1-2	TGTGCCCGGTCCGGGACAGCCTCTAACTATGGCTACACCTTC	CARSGTASNYGYTF
NA	TRBV29-1	NA	TRBJ1-3	TGCAGCGTGTTACAGGTCGGGGGAAACACCATATATTTT	CSVLQVGGNTIYF
TRBD1	TRBV7-9	NA	TRBJ2-5	TGTGCCAGCAGCGTCCCCCTTGGGGACAGGGGGCATCGTAGAGAGACCCAGTACTTC	CASSVPLGDRGHRRETQYF
NA	TRBV21-1	few	TRBJ1-2	TGTGCCAGCAGCAAAAGGGGAGCGAGAAGGGACACCTGGGCGGACTATGGCTACACCTTC	CASSKRGARRDTWADYGYTF